A single sample gave rise to the 6 T cell receptor beta chains below, sequenced in a study of blood T cell repertoires in COVID-19. Libraries were prepared by immunoSEQ multiplex PCR; TCRdb keeps only in-frame clonotypes and omits some of them. Counted here are about 29,000 clones, more than 60% occurring once; the ten biggest clones make up more than 7.5%. Sequenced sample: peripheral blood. The receptor set was obtained from a woman in her sixties or seventies with active or convalescent COVID-19.

The chain couples TRBV6-5 to TRBJ2-7; TRBD1 aligns across 9 bases. The trim removed 6 bases at V and 4 bases at J, leaving 4 bases unmatched. Germline values: CDR1 MNHEY, CDR2 SVGAGI. The CDR3 is 13 residues long. The CDR3 sequence is CASRGQGTYEQYF. In nucleotides, the CDR3 is TGTGCCAGCAGGGGACAGGGCACTTACGAGCAGTACTTC.

V is TRBV7-2 and J is TRBJ2-5; the match to TRBD2 covers 15 bases. Germline CDR1 is SGHTA and CDR2 is FQGNSA. The junction had 10 bases not matched to a gene; V was cut back by 5 bases and J by 6 bases. The CDR3 loop spans 17 amino acids. CDR3 sequence (DNA): TGTGCCAGCAGCCCCTGGACTAGCGGGGGGGCTTCGCAGACCCAGTACTTC. Translation: CASSPWTSGGASQTQYF.

J is TRBJ2-3 and V is TRBV9; D might be TRBD2 (6 bases). Germline CDR1 reads SGDLS; CDR2 reads YYNGEE. The V end was cut by 4 bases, the J end by 3 bases, with 15 bases between. The CDR3 runs 15 residues. The DNA of the CDR3 is TGTGCCAGCAGCACTAGACTAGGAGGTACAGATACGCAGTATTTT. Its protein is CASSTRLGGTDTQYF.

The V and J genes are TRBV7-8 and TRBJ1-2, with TRBD1 as a possible D gene (5 bases). The CDR3 consists of 15 residues. V was pared by 0 bases and J by 4 bases, with 12 bases between. Germline CDR1 is SGHVS and CDR2 is FQNEAQ. Here the CDR3 reads CASSLASQGGYGYTF. The DNA of the CDR3 is TGTGCCAGCAGCTTAGCGAGTCAGGGCGGCTATGGCTACACCTTC. The full variable domain, its missing parts supplied by reference TRBV7-8 and TRBJ1-2, is GAGVSQSPRYKVAKRGQDVALRCDPISGHVSLFWYQQALGQGPEFLTYFQNEAQLDKSGLPSDRFFAERPEGSVSTLKIQRTQQEDSAVYLCASSLASQGGYGYTFGSGTRLTVV.

This chain joins TRBV9 and TRBJ2-1; TRBD1 matches at 7 bases. Trimming took 0 bases from V and 5 from J; bases not matched to a gene: 5. Germline V gene sequence: CDR1 SGDLS, CDR2 YYNGEE. This CDR3 region has 15 residues. The CDR3 sequence: CASSVGDSFHNEQFF. Written as DNA, the CDR3 is TGTGCCAGCAGCGTAGGGGACAGTTTCCACAATGAGCAGTTCTTC.

The chain uses TRBV5-4 and TRBJ2-7, with 7 nucleotides matching TRBD1. CDR3 size: 15 residues. Germline values: CDR1 SGHNT, CDR2 YYREEE (reference sequence). Trimming cost V 4 bases and J 0 bases; bases outside gene matches: 7. The CDR3 nucleotides read TGTGCCAGCAGCAGGGGGCAGGTCTCCTCCTACGAGCAGTACTTC. Amino acids: CASSRGQVSSYEQYF.